What follows are 20 T cell receptor beta chains derived from one specimen sequenced in a study of CD8+ T cells in alopecia areata. cDNA serving as the sequencing template came from extracted, reverse transcribed RNA. Generated by immunoSEQ multiplex PCR, the TCRdb table keeps only in-frame clones and is missing some. The sample records 140,000 to 150,000 clones, 40% to 50% being singletons. Sequenced sample: CD4+ T cells sorted from blood. Receptors were obtained from a human donor with alopecia areata.

This clone was found a few times. Written as DNA, the CDR3 is TGCAGCGTTGGAGCACAGGGGCAGTCCGGGGAGCTGTTTTTT. The encoded protein is CSVGAQGQSGELFF. J is TRBJ2-2 and V is TRBV29-1; 7 bases line up with TRBD1. This CDR3 is 14 amino acids long. Germline-derived CDR1 and CDR2 are SQVTM and ANQGSEA. The trim removed 4 bases at V and 6 bases at J, leaving 8 bases unmatched.

This clone was detected only a few times. The chain recombines TRBV7-9 with TRBJ1-1, with D uncertain. The CDR3 spans 12 residues. The germline V and J ends were trimmed by 6 bases and 8 bases, with 13 bases remaining between them. Germline V gene sequence: CDR1 SEHNR, CDR2 FQNEAQ (reference sequence). The CDR3 sequence: CASSALVEEAFF. The CDR3, as DNA: TGTGCCAGCAGTGCCCTTGTTGAGGAAGCTTTCTTT.

The chain carries TRBV30 and TRBJ2-3; TRBD2 matches at 14 bases. V lost 1 base and J lost 6; bases outside the gene matches: 12. The CDR3 spans 18 residues. The germline V gene has CDR1 GTSNPN and CDR2 SVGIG (reference sequence). CDR3 DNA sequence: TGTGCCTGGAGTGGAGTGTTCGGGACTAGCGGGAGCGGGGATACGCAGTATTTT. It specifies CAWSGVFGTSGSGDTQYF.

The V gene is TRBV6-5, the J gene TRBJ2-1; TRBD2 matches 9 bases. The CDR3 runs to 14 residues. The V segment lost 6 bases and the J segment 7 bases; nucleotides outside the gene matches: 7. Per germline, CDR1 MNHEY and CDR2 SVGAGI. CDR3 protein: CASRIAGVVNEQFF. DNA for the CDR3: TGTGCCAGCAGAATAGCGGGAGTCGTAAATGAGCAGTTCTTC.

The V gene is TRBV29-1, the J gene TRBJ1-1; D is unresolved. Germline loops: CDR1 SQVTM, CDR2 ANQGSEA. The ends were cut back, 4 bases at V and 1 base at J, with 10 bases in the middle. This CDR3 is 13 amino acids long. The CDR3 reads CSVVRRQNTEAFF. As DNA, the CDR3 is TGCAGCGTTGTACGTCGACAGAACACTGAAGCTTTCTTT.

The V and J genes are TRBV23-1 and TRBJ2-5, with D hard to call. TRBV23-1 is designated an ORF whose function remains uncertain. Trimming removed 6 bases at V and 5 bases at J, with 10 bases between. There are 12 residues in the CDR3. In nucleotides, the CDR3 is TGCGCCAGCAGCCCGGTGGCGGAGACCCAGTACTTC. Encoded protein: CASSPVAETQYF.

The genes are TRBV27 and TRBJ2-1; D is perhaps TRBD2 (6 bases). Between the trimmed V and J ends, which lost 3 bases and 1 base, there was a span of 10 bases. Per the germline V gene, CDR1 is MNHEY and CDR2 is SMNVEV (reference sequence). The CDR3 covers 15 residues. Here the CDR3 DNA reads TGTGCCAGCAGTTTTAGGGAGGTTTCCTACAATGAGCAGTTCTTC. The encoded protein is CASSFREVSYNEQFF.

This chain connects TRBV7-9 to TRBJ2-3; D unclear. Germline CDR1 SEHNR, CDR2 FQNEAQ (reference sequence). V was pared by 1 base and J by 2 bases, with 10 bases between. This CDR3 has 15 amino acids. Written as DNA, the CDR3 is TGTGCCAGCAGCTTAGGACGTTGGGACACAGATACGCAGTATTTT. Translating gives CASSLGRWDTDTQYF.

This chain connects TRBV6-6 to TRBJ1-2; tentative D call: TRBD1 (6 bases). The V and J ends lost 10 bases and 2 bases respectively, with 14 bases between them. Germline V gene sequence: CDR1 MNHNY, CDR2 SVGAGI (reference sequence). CDR3 length: 13 residues. CDR3 protein: CATRTDENYGYTF. The CDR3 bases are TGTGCCACTCGGACAGACGAAAACTATGGCTACACCTTC.

The V gene is TRBV5-1, the J gene TRBJ2-1; D is uncertain. This CDR3 is built from 13 residues. Between the trimmed V and J ends, which lost 2 bases and 6 bases, there was a span of 9 bases. CDR1 and CDR2 (germline): SGHRS, YFSETQ. In DNA, the CDR3 is TGCGCCAGCAGCTTCGGAGTCCTCAATGAGCAGTTCTTC. Protein: CASSFGVLNEQFF.

V gene TRBV4-1 combines with J gene TRBJ2-1; D unresolved. The V end lost 3 bases, the J end lost 0 bases, and 12 bases lay between the germline ends. The CDR3 loop spans 16 amino acids. The germline V gene encodes CDR1 MGHRA and CDR2 YSYEKL. Here the CDR3 reads CASSQPAKSSYNEQFF. CDR3 nucleotides: TGCGCCAGCAGCCAGCCAGCGAAGAGCTCCTACAATGAGCAGTTCTTC.

The chain carries TRBV6-1 and TRBJ2-7; possible D gene TRBD1, 5 bases. Trimming took 1 base from V and 3 from J, leaving 16 bases between them. The germline CDR1 and CDR2 sequences are MNHNS and SASEGT. The CDR3 sequence is 16 residues long. CDR3 loop: CASSEGYPTVGYEQYF. The DNA for the CDR3 is TGTGCCAGCAGTGAAGGGTATCCGACAGTGGGCTACGAGCAGTACTTC.

This chain uses TRBV18 with TRBJ2-7; TRBD1 matches 10 bases. This CDR3 comprises 14 residues. With V trimmed by 4 bases and J by 5 bases, 5 bases remained unmatched. The germline gives CDR1 KGHSH, CDR2 LQKENI. CDR3 DNA sequence: TGTGCCAGCTCACTCGGGACAGGGGTCGACGAGCAGTACTTC. This sequence encodes CASSLGTGVDEQYF.

This clone turned up a few times. The chain carries TRBV5-1 and TRBJ2-7; D gene unclear. Trimming left V 4 bases short and J 1 base short, with 18 bases between. The CDR3 runs 16 residues. Germline CDR1 is SGHRS and CDR2 is YFSETQ. Here the CDR3 reads CASSPEGQVQSYEQYF. The DNA of the CDR3 is TGCGCCAGCAGCCCCGAAGGGCAGGTCCAATCCTACGAGCAGTACTTC.

This chain joins TRBV28 and TRBJ1-5; D is uncertain. CDR1 and CDR2 from the germline V gene are MDHEN and SYDVKM. The CDR3 is 13 amino acids. Between the trimmed V and J ends, which lost 7 bases and 5 bases, there was a span of 12 bases. The chain's CDR3 is CASTPPDYQPQHF. The DNA for the CDR3 is TGTGCCAGCACCCCGCCGGACTATCAGCCCCAGCATTTT.

The CDR3, as DNA: TGCAGCGTACTCGGGACAGGGTATCCCTACGAGCAGTACTTC. This encodes CSVLGTGYPYEQYF. The chain links TRBV29-1 to TRBJ2-7; 9 positions agree with TRBD1. Germline V gene data show CDR1 as SQVTM and CDR2 as ANQGSEA. The CDR3 spans 14 residues. V trimming: 6 bases; J trimming: 2 bases; junction bases outside the gene matches: 8.

The chain combines TRBV18 with TRBJ2-7; 13 bases agree with TRBD2. Germline CDR1 is KGHSH and CDR2 is LQKENI. The CDR3 is 15 amino acids. V shed 3 bases, J shed 6 bases, and the junction held 5 bases outside the gene matches. The DNA for the CDR3 is TGTGCCAGCTCACCGAGGACTAGCGGGAGTTCCGAGCAGTACTTC. The encoded protein is CASSPRTSGSSEQYF.

This sequence joins TRBV7-3 and TRBJ2-3; D is ambiguous. This CDR3 contains 14 residues. CDR1 is SGHTA and CDR2 is FQGTGA in the germline V gene. Trimming took 4 bases from V and 3 from J, leaving 11 bases between them. The CDR3 coding sequence is TGTGCCAGCAGCTCCCCCGGGTCTACAGATACGCAGTATTTT. Its protein is CASSSPGSTDTQYF.

This clone occurred a few times. The rearrangement links TRBV7-9 to TRBJ2-1, with D hard to call. The ends were cut back, 7 bases at V and 7 bases at J, with 11 bases in the middle. This CDR3 is built from 12 residues. Per germline, CDR1 SEHNR and CDR2 FQNEAQ (reference sequence). The CDR3 nucleotides read TGTGCCAGCACCCCGAGGATAAATGAGCAGTTCTTC. It yields the protein CASTPRINEQFF.

The rearrangement uses TRBV30 and TRBJ2-2; 7 positions match TRBD2. CDR1 GTSNPN and CDR2 SVGIG come from the germline V gene (reference sequence). The CDR3 sequence is 15 residues long. Trimming took 3 bases from V and 4 from J; bases not matched to a gene: 8. The CDR3 loop is CAWSMASGFTGELFF. The CDR3 DNA follows: TGTGCCTGGAGCATGGCTAGCGGATTCACCGGGGAGCTGTTTTTT.